The sequence of this T cell receptor beta chain was determined in a study of blood T cell repertoires in COVID-19. Clones were read by immunoSEQ multiplex PCR, and TCRdb kept only the in-frame ones, dropping some. The profile shows 390,000 or so clones, around 89% of them singletons. The CDR3 is 12 residues long. Losses at the gene ends were 10 bases for V and 8 bases for J; bases not matched to a gene: 9. This clone was seen a single time. Sequencing was carried out using PBMCs or T cells enriched from blood (not recorded which). V usage is TRBV12-3 or TRBV12-4 and J usage is TRBJ1-2, with 8 bases that match TRBD1. The TCR sequence derives from a young man who had recovered from COVID-19. The CDR3 sequence: CATGTGAKGYTF. The DNA for the CDR3 is TGTGCCACCGGGACAGGTGCTAAAGGCTACACCTTC.